Below are 13 T cell receptor beta chains sequenced from a single sample in a study of shared clonotypes between healthy human individuals (dated by TCRdb to 2018 to 2021). CD8 naive samples were obtained by positive selection for CCR7 among CD45RO-negative cells, yielding a CD45RA+CCR7+ population from which TemRA cells were excluded. The method was the immunoSEQ multiplex PCR assay. Sourced from immuneACCESS, this table was stored by TCRdb with only in-frame sequences that have V and J called. A share of the clones is absent; for the studies checked, an unresolved V gene accounts for under half, and the remainder has no known explanation. Present in this sample are around 2.1 million clones, 93% of which were seen just once. About 1.8% of the sample is taken by the ten largest. Material: naive CD8+ T cells from PBMCs. The intended sense of this specimen's cell subset or site label: CD45RA+CCR7+. The source is a young man in good health. Some clones in this sample may be carry-over from other donors' samples.

In this sample, this clone turned up a few times. The chain combines TRBV28 with TRBJ1-5, with 7 bases that match TRBD1. V trimming: 9 bases; J trimming: 2 bases; junction bases outside the gene matches: 1. CDR3 length equals 12 residues. In germline, CDR1 is MDHEN, CDR2 SYDVKM. CDR3 region: CASGQGNQPQHF. The CDR3 DNA sequence: TGTGCCAGTGGACAGGGCAATCAGCCCCAGCATTTT.

The chain has TRBV7-6 and TRBJ2-3; no reliable D call. Germline CDR1 reads SGHVS; CDR2 reads FNYEAQ. This CDR3 is built from 16 residues. The V and J ends lost 0 bases and 2 bases respectively, with 12 bases between them. The DNA of the CDR3 is TGTGCCAGCAGCTTAGCGGTTGGGGAAAACACAGATACGCAGTATTTT. Its translation is CASSLAVGENTDTQYF.

The chain is built from TRBV28 and TRBJ1-4, with 7 bases fitting TRBD1. J lost 6 bases, V lost 10 bases, and 14 bases had no gene match. This CDR3 comprises 15 residues. Germline V gives CDR1 MDHEN, CDR2 SYDVKM. CDR3: CAINTGEGPDEKLFF. Here the CDR3 DNA reads TGTGCCATCAATACAGGGGAGGGCCCCGATGAAAAACTGTTTTTT.

V gene TRBV28 combines with J gene TRBJ1-2; 8 nucleotides line up with TRBD1. After removal of 3 bases from V and 5 bases from J, the junction contained 20 bases not matched to a gene. The germline gives CDR1 MDHEN, CDR2 SYDVKM. The CDR3 has 19 amino acids. CDR3 coding DNA: TGTGCCAGCAGTTTTGTGGTGACTAAATGGGGGACAGGATATTATGGCTACACCTTC. Protein: CASSFVVTKWGTGYYGYTF.

V and J are TRBV5-5 and TRBJ1-5; perhaps TRBD1 as D (6 bases). V dropped 2 bases and J dropped 5 bases, with 14 bases sitting between them. This CDR3 comprises 15 residues. Germline lookup yields CDR1 SGHKS and CDR2 YYEKEE (reference sequence). The CDR3: CASSFLPGTYQPQHF. The CDR3 DNA reads TGTGCCAGCAGCTTTTTACCAGGGACATATCAGCCCCAGCATTTT. The variable domain in full, with the rest retrieved from reference TRBV5-5 and TRBJ1-5, is DAGVTQSPTHLIKTRGQQVTLRCSPISGHKSVSWYQQVLGQGPQFIFQYYEKEERGRGNFPDRFSARQFPNYSSELNVNALLLGDSALYLCASSFLPGTYQPQHFGDGTRLSIL.

Concerning this clone itself: The same CDR3 arises from other DNA sequences in this sample as well. The rearrangement links TRBV7-9 to TRBJ2-5; D gene unclear. Trimming cost V 3 bases and J 2 bases, with 7 bases left between them. The CDR3 loop spans 13 amino acids. CDR1 and CDR2 (germline): SEHNR, FQNEAQ (reference sequence). The CDR3 is CASSLSLQETQYF. DNA for the CDR3: TGTGCCAGCAGCTTGTCCTTACAAGAGACCCAGTACTTC.

This sequence joins TRBV4-3 and TRBJ2-7; TRBD1 matches at 9 bases. The V gene's germline CDR1 is LGHNA and CDR2 YSLEER. This CDR3 has 16 residues. The ends lost 0 bases at V and 5 bases at J; junction bases unmatched: 8. The DNA for the CDR3 is TGCGCCAGCAGCCAAGATGGGACAGGGCGATTCAACGAGCAGTACTTC. Its translation is CASSQDGTGRFNEQYF.

The chain combines TRBV9 with TRBJ1-4, with 9 bases aligning to TRBD1. The V segment lost 3 bases and the J segment 7 bases; nucleotides outside the gene matches: 7. The CDR3 loop spans 15 amino acids. In germline, CDR1 is SGDLS, CDR2 YYNGEE. The CDR3 DNA sequence: TGTGCCAGCAGCGGTTCCGGGACAGGGTTTGAAAAACTGTTTTTT. Translation: CASSGSGTGFEKLFF.

The rearrangement uses TRBV27 and TRBJ2-5, with D maybe TRBD2 (6 bases). The V gene's germline CDR1 is MNHEY and CDR2 SMNVEV (reference sequence). This CDR3 is built from 15 residues. V lost 5 bases and J lost 5, with 18 bases in between. This CDR3 reads CASSPYLSGLETQYF. CDR3 in DNA: TGTGCCAGCAGTCCATACCTTAGCGGTTTGGAGACCCAGTACTTC.

The chain links TRBV7-7 to TRBJ2-5; the D gene is possibly TRBD2 (6 bases). V lost 5 bases, J lost 5 bases, and 15 bases lay in between. Germline CDR1 reads SSHAT; CDR2 reads FNYEAQ (reference sequence). The CDR3 loop spans 14 amino acids. In DNA, the CDR3 is TGTGCCAGCAGCCCCCCCCAGCGGGCGGAGACCCAGTACTTC. Protein product: CASSPPQRAETQYF.

The rearrangement links TRBV29-1 to TRBJ2-7; maybe TRBD2 (5 bases). The CDR3 loop spans 12 amino acids. Trimming took 3 bases from V and 3 from J, leaving 9 bases between them. Germline V gives CDR1 SQVTM, CDR2 ANQGSEA. In DNA, the CDR3 is TGCAGCGTTGACGGGGATGACTACGAGCAGTACTTC. It yields the protein CSVDGDDYEQYF.

CDR3 in DNA: TGTGCCAGCAGTTTAGGTTTCGGTAGTGGCTACAATGAGCAGTTCTTC. The encoded protein is CASSLGFGSGYNEQFF. The chain employs TRBV27 and TRBJ2-1; no definite D call. This CDR3 spans 16 amino acids. V gave up 2 bases and J gave up 3 bases, with 14 bases separating them. CDR1 and CDR2 from the germline V gene are MNHEY and SMNVEV (reference sequence).

In this sample, this clone turned up a few times. V usage is TRBV4-1 and J usage is TRBJ1-1; D gene unclear. This CDR3 has 15 amino acids. Trimming took 1 base from V and 2 from J, leaving 11 bases between them. CDR1 MGHRA and CDR2 YSYEKL come from the germline V gene. DNA for the CDR3: TGCGCCAGCAGCCAAGCGGTCAGAGTAAACACTGAAGCTTTCTTT. Its protein is CASSQAVRVNTEAFF.